The entry below describes one TCR beta chain. Antigen specificity is unknown. CDR1 MNHNS and CDR2 SASEGT come from the germline V gene. The ends were cut back, 5 bases at V and 5 bases at J, with 13 bases in the middle. This CDR3 contains 14 residues. This specimen belongs to a study of cytomegalovirus exposure and HLA in healthy donors. Whole-study results and caveats: Cytomegalovirus-associated status was assigned to 150 or so TCR beta chains. The classifier, whose performance was assessed in both the original and validation cohorts, reportedly diagnosed cytomegalovirus status with high specificity and sensitivity.

Sequenced by immunoSEQ multiplex PCR; TCRdb stores in-frame clones only, minus some. The table lists tens of thousands of clones, about 92% of them singletons, with roughly 8.4% in the top ten. Input material: PBMCs. This chain links TRBV6-1 with TRBJ1-5; possible D gene TRBD1, 6 bases. This receptor was identified in a woman younger than 35 in good health and CMV-seropositive. The CDR3 reads CASSRQVGYQPQHF. The DNA for the CDR3 is TGTGCCAGCAGTAGACAGGTGGGGTATCAGCCCCAGCATTTT.